This T cell receptor beta chain originates from a study of OX40 agonist ivuxolimab in advanced cancers. The study, taken as a whole, reports: Some patients without response likewise showed low normalized clonal expansion.

With baseline, cycle 4 day 1, and cycle 7 day 1 as timepoints, blood was sampled. Only in-frame clones appear in the TCRdb table, and some are missing; sequencing was by immunoSEQ multiplex PCR. This repertoire shows around 67,000 clones, about 83% found once; its top ten account for 0.7%. CDR1 and CDR2 (germline): MGHRA, YSYEKL. CDR3 length: 16 amino acids. Trimming left V 1 base short and J 1 base short, with 10 bases between. This clone was counted a few times. Its cognate antigen is unknown. The material was CD4+ or CD8+ T cells sorted from blood, obtained in a trial of the OX40 agonist ivuxolimab. The TCR was taken from an adult with an advanced solid tumor such as melanoma, head and neck, liver or kidney cancer. This chain joins TRBV4-1 and TRBJ2-2, with D unresolved. In nucleotides, the CDR3 is TGCGCCAGCAGCCAAGTGAACCTAGTGAACACCGGGGAGCTGTTTTTT. It yields the protein CASSQVNLVNTGELFF.